This TCR beta chain was sequenced for a study of T cells in Graves' hyperthyroidism and ophthalmopathy. Findings of the study overall: Researchers report that a 13 V-J model separated ophthalmopathy from stable hyperthyroidism.

The diagnostic basis comprised clinical symptoms, serum thyroxine and TRAb, thyroid ultrasound and orbital computed tomography. Germline values: CDR1 DFQATT, CDR2 SNEGSKA (reference sequence). Trimming took off 3 bases at V and 6 bases at J, with 15 bases between the two ends. The CDR3 has 14 residues. Amplified TCR beta CDR3 regions came from RNA transcripts. The HTBI set primed first-round TCR CDR3 RT-PCR. TCRdb independently ran MiXCR on the multiplex PCR reads; one entry per CDR3 protein. The sample lists about 610,000 distinct CDR3 sequences, roughly 14% seen once, with about 3.9% in the top ten. This clonotype was seen many times. The antigen is not known.

The receptor was isolated from a woman between 40 and 50 years old with Graves' ophthalmopathy. Sequences were obtained from blood. The chain recombines TRBV20-1 with TRBJ1-3; a weak D match, TRBD1 (5 bases). CDR3 nucleotide sequence: TGCAGTGCTAGTGCTTTAGGGACGCAAAACACCATATATTTT. Its translation is CSASALGTQNTIYF.